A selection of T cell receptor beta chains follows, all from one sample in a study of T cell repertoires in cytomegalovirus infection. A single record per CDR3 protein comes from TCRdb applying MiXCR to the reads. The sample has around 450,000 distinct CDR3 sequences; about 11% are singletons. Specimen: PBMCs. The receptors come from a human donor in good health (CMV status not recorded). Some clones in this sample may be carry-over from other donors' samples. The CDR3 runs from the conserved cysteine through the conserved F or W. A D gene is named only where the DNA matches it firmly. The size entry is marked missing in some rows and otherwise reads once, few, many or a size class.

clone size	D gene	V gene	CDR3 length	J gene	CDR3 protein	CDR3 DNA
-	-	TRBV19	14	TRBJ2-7	CASTKAGRSYEQYF	TGTGCCAGTACCAAAGCAGGACGCTCCTACGAGCAGTACTTC
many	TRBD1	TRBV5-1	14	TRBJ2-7	CASSFTGQGYEQYF	TGCGCCAGCAGCTTCACGGGACAGGGGTACGAGCAGTACTTC
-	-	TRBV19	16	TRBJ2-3	CTTAPGAAPSTDTQYF	TGTACCACCGCCCCGGGGGCCGCTCCAAGCACAGATACGCAGTATTTT
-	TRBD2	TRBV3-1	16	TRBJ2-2	CASLPRGGGPTGELFF	TGTGCCAGCCTTCCCAGAGGCGGGGGGCCAACCGGGGAGCTGTTTTTT
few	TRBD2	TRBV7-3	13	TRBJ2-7	CASSIGTSGEQYF	TGTGCCAGCAGCATAGGGACTAGCGGGGAGCAGTACTTC
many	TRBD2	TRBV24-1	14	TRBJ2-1	CATTGSGRANEQFF	TGTGCCACCACAGGTAGCGGGAGAGCCAATGAGCAGTTCTTC
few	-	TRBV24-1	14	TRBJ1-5	CATSDYLGNQPQHF	TGTGCCACCAGTGACTACTTGGGCAATCAGCCCCAGCATTTT
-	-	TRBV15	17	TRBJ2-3	CATSRDFGGGPADTQYF	TGTGCCACCAGCAGAGATTTTGGGGGGGGGCCCGCAGATACGCAGTATTTT
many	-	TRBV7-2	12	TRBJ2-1	CASSPPHNEQFF	TGTGCCAGCTCTCCTCCCCACAATGAGCAGTTCTTC
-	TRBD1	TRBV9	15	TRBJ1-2	CASSVGKAGGGGYTF	TGTGCCAGCAGCGTAGGAAAGGCAGGGGGCGGTGGCTACACCTTC
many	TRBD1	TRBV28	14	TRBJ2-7	CASSFDRETYEQYF	TGTGCCAGCAGCTTTGACAGGGAAACCTACGAGCAGTACTTC
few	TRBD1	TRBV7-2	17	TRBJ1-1	CASTPGRGPLMNTEAFF	TGTGCCAGCACCCCGGGTAGGGGGCCTTTGATGAACACTGAAGCTTTCTTT